One and the same sample provided the 8 T cell receptor beta chains below, sequenced in a study of blood T cell repertoires in COVID-19. Clones were sequenced by immunoSEQ multiplex PCR, and TCRdb holds only the in-frame ones, with some missing. This sample has approximately 300,000 clones, with roughly 90% found just once. Sequencing used peripheral blood. These TCRs come from a man aged 18 to 30 with active or convalescent COVID-19.

The chain is built from TRBV7-9 and TRBJ1-2; a weak D match, TRBD1 (5 bases). The germline V and J ends were trimmed by 4 bases and 6 bases, with 15 bases remaining between them. Per germline, CDR1 SEHNR and CDR2 FQNEAQ (reference sequence). The CDR3 length is 14 residues. The CDR3: CASSSLQGVDGYTF. The CDR3 bases are TGTGCCAGCAGCTCGCTCCAGGGTGTAGATGGCTACACCTTC. Full variable domain (outside the CDR3, taken from reference TRBV7-9 and TRBJ1-2): DTGVSQNPRHKITKRGQNVTFRCDPISEHNRLYWYRQTLGQGPEFLTYFQNEAQLEKSRLLSDRFSAERPKGSFSTLEIQRTEQGDSAMYLCASSSLQGVDGYTFGSGTRLTVV.

V gene TRBV10-3 combines with J gene TRBJ1-1; the D gene is possibly TRBD1 (5 bases). Germline V CDR1 and CDR2: ENHRY, SYGVKD. This CDR3 has 15 residues. V gave up 3 bases and J gave up 3 bases, with 14 bases separating them. The chain's CDR3 is CAISEVGTQDTEAFF. The DNA for the CDR3 is TGTGCCATCAGTGAAGTCGGGACTCAGGACACTGAAGCTTTCTTT.

This chain connects TRBV14 to TRBJ2-7, with D perhaps TRBD2 (6 bases). V gave up 1 base and J gave up 1 base, with 11 bases separating them. Germline CDR1 SGHDN, CDR2 FVKESK. The CDR3 length is 15 residues. The CDR3 sequence: CASSQGPGTSYEQYF. Written as DNA, the CDR3 is TGTGCCAGCAGCCAAGGTCCCGGGACTTCCTACGAGCAGTACTTC.

This chain uses TRBV4-1 with TRBJ1-2, with a weak D call TRBD1 (5 bases). Germline CDR1 reads MGHRA; CDR2 reads YSYEKL. The CDR3 has 15 amino acids. The V gene lost 1 base and the J gene lost 3 bases, with 12 bases spanning the gap. CDR3 DNA: TGCGCCAGCAGCCAAGCTGGGGCCAGGGACTATGGCTACACCTTC. It yields the protein CASSQAGARDYGYTF.

This clone was found once. The chain has TRBV4-1 and TRBJ2-5, with D tentatively TRBD2 (6 bases). V was cut by 2 bases and J by 7 bases, with 17 bases left in between. Germline CDR1 MGHRA, CDR2 YSYEKL. This CDR3 comprises 15 residues. The CDR3: CASSQPGTGSRTQYF. CDR3 coding DNA: TGCGCCAGCAGCCAACCCGGGACTGGCTCCAGGACCCAGTACTTC.

The chain combines TRBV28 with TRBJ1-5; 8 nucleotides match TRBD1. The CDR3 length is 17 residues. In germline, CDR1 is MDHEN, CDR2 SYDVKM. V gave up 3 bases and J gave up 0 bases; unmatched junction bases: 7. The CDR3 DNA reads TGTGCCAGCAGTTTGGGCCGACAGGGGTTTAGCAATCAGCCCCAGCATTTT. It encodes CASSLGRQGFSNQPQHF.

This chain connects TRBV3-1 (or the pseudogene TRBV3-2) to TRBJ2-1; a weak D match, TRBD1 (6 bases). Per the germline V gene, CDR1 is LGHDT and CDR2 is YNNKEL (reference sequence). The ends were cut back, 1 base at V and 6 bases at J, with 10 bases in the middle. The CDR3 covers 14 residues. DNA for the CDR3: TGTGCCAGCAGCCAAGGAAGGGGGTTCAATGAGCAGTTCTTC. Its translation: CASSQGRGFNEQFF.

DNA of the CDR3: TGTGCCAGCAGTGAAGGGACAAGTGGTTCACCCCTCCACTTT. It yields the protein CASSEGTSGSPLHF. J is TRBJ1-6 and V is TRBV2, with TRBD1 as a possible D gene (5 bases). Germline V gene lookup returns CDR1 SNHLY and CDR2 FYNNEI. The CDR3 length is 14 residues. Trimming stripped 1 base from V and 9 bases from J, with 10 bases between.